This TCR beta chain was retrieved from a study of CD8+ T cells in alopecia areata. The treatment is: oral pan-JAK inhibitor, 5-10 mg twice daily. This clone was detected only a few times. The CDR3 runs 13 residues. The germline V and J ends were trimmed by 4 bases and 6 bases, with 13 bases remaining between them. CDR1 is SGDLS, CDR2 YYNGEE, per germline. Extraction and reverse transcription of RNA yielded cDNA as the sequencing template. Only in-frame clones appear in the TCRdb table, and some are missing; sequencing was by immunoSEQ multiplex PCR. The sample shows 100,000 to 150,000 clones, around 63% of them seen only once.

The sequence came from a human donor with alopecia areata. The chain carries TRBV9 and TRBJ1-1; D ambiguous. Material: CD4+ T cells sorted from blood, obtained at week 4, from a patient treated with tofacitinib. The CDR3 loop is CASSSERRAEAFF. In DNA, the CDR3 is TGTGCCAGCAGCTCCGAAAGAAGGGCTGAAGCTTTCTTT.